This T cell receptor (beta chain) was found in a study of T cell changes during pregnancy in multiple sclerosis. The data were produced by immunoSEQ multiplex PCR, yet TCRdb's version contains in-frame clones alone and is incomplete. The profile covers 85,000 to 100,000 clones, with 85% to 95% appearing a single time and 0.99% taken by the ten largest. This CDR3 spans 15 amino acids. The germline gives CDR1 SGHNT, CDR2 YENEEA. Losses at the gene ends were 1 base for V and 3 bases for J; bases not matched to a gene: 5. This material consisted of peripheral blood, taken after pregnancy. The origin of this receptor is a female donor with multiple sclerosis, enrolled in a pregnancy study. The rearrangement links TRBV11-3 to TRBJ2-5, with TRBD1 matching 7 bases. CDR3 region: CASSLGDRAEETQYF. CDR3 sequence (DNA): TGTGCCAGCAGCTTAGGTGACAGGGCTGAAGAGACCCAGTACTTC. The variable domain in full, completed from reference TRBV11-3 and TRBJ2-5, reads EAGVVQSPRYKIIEKKQPVAFWCNPISGHNTLYWYLQNLGQGPELLIRYENEEAVDDSQLPKDRFSAERLKGVDSTLKIQPAELGDSAVYLCASSLGDRAEETQYFGPGTRLLVL.